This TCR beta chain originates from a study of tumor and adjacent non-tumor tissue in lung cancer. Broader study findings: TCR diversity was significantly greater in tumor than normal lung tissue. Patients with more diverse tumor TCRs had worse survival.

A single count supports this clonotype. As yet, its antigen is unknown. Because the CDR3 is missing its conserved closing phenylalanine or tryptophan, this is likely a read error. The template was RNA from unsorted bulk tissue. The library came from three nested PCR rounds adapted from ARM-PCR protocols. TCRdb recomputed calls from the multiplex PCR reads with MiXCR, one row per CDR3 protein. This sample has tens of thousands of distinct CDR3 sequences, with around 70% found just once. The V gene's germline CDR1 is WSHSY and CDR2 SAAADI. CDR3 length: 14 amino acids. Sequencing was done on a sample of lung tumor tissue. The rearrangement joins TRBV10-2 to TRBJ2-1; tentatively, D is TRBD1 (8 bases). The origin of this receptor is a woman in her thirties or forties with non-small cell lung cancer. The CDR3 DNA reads TGCACCAGCAGTGTACAGGGGGGGAGCAATGAGCAGTTCATC. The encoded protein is CTSSVQGGSNEQFI.